One and the same sample provided the 19 T cell receptor beta chains below, sequenced in a study of Ad26.COV2.S vaccination and SARS-CoV-2 variants. Described treatment: some 20 received Ad26.COV2.S at low or high dose, single or two shots; several received placebo; per-sample allocation not given. The study sampled participants on day 63 after the first vaccine or placebo injection. Sequenced by immunoSEQ multiplex PCR; TCRdb stores in-frame clones only, minus some. The sample includes hundreds of thousands of clones, roughly nine tenths of them seen just once. The specimen was peripheral blood, collected in a trial of Ad26.COV2.S vaccine versus placebo. Receptors were obtained from a person between 18 and 65 years old who received the Ad26.COV2.S COVID-19 vaccine or a placebo.

The chain uses TRBV19 and TRBJ2-5; D is undetermined. Germline CDR1 reads LNHDA; CDR2 reads SQIVND (reference sequence). Trimming shortened V by 7 bases and J by 3 bases, and 15 bases separated the two germline ends. The CDR3 has 14 residues. CDR3 region: CASNPSGVKETQYF. The DNA of the CDR3 is TGTGCCAGTAACCCGAGTGGGGTAAAAGAGACCCAGTACTTC.

This chain joins TRBV9 and TRBJ2-7, with D perhaps given as TRBD1 or TRBD2 (5 bases each). The germline gives CDR1 SGDLS, CDR2 YYNGEE. The CDR3 totals 14 residues. The V end lost 5 bases, the J end lost 0 bases, and 12 bases lay between the germline ends. This CDR3 reads CASSTAGTSYEQYF. CDR3 DNA: TGTGCCAGCAGTACGGCTGGGACCTCCTACGAGCAGTACTTC.

The gene calls are TRBV19 and TRBJ2-5; D may be TRBD1 (6 bases). The CDR3 sequence is 13 residues long. V lost 5 bases and J 5 bases, leaving 12 bases between the germline ends. From germline, CDR1 is LNHDA and CDR2 SQIVND (reference sequence). The CDR3 loop is CASSATGTETQYF. The CDR3 bases are TGTGCCAGTAGTGCCACAGGGACCGAGACCCAGTACTTC.

This clone showed up just once. The chain uses TRBV9 and TRBJ2-3, with D tentatively TRBD2 (5 bases). The CDR3 sequence is 14 residues long. The germline gives CDR1 SGDLS, CDR2 YYNGEE. V lost 0 bases, J lost 0 bases, and 5 bases lay in between. The CDR3 sequence is CASSVGLSTDTQYF. The DNA of the CDR3 is TGTGCCAGCAGCGTAGGACTAAGCACAGATACGCAGTATTTT.

This clone was detected only a few times. The CDR3 protein is CASSLGAANEKLFF. CDR3 nucleotide sequence: TGTGCCAGCAGCTTGGGGGCCGCTAATGAAAAACTGTTTTTT. This rearrangement joins TRBV5-8 to TRBJ1-4; D is unclear. Between the trimmed V and J ends, which lost 0 bases and 3 bases, there was a span of 6 bases. Germline V gene sequence: CDR1 SGHTS, CDR2 YDEGEE. CDR3 length: 14 residues.

J is TRBJ2-5 and V is TRBV27; 7 bases agree with TRBD2. This CDR3 is 17 amino acids long. Germline-derived CDR1 and CDR2 are MNHEY and SMNVEV (reference sequence). With 2 bases clipped from V and 1 base from J, the junction kept 10 bases outside the gene matches. The DNA of the CDR3 is TGTGCCAGCAGTTTAGGCAGCGGGGCACCATTCCAAGAGACCCAGTACTTC. Residues: CASSLGSGAPFQETQYF.

CDR3 protein: CASRTRGETQYF. As DNA, the CDR3 is TGTGCCTCCCGGACCCGAGGAGAGACCCAGTACTTC. The chain carries TRBV30 and TRBJ2-5; D ambiguous. V was shortened by 7 bases and J by 4 bases, with 13 bases between the two germline ends. The CDR3 contains 12 residues. Germline V gene data show CDR1 as GTSNPN and CDR2 as SVGIG (reference sequence).

The V gene is TRBV6-1, the J gene TRBJ2-1, with TRBD2 matching 12 bases. Germline V gene sequence: CDR1 MNHNS, CDR2 SASEGT. V was pared by 4 bases and J by 8 bases, with 21 bases of the junction left unmatched. CDR3 size: 20 residues. Here the CDR3 reads CASSADRGGLAGIGVDEQFF. Written as DNA, the CDR3 is TGTGCCAGCAGTGCCGATAGAGGGGGACTAGCGGGTATTGGAGTGGATGAGCAGTTCTTC.

The V and J genes are TRBV4-1 and TRBJ1-6; D call uncertain. Germline lookup yields CDR1 MGHRA and CDR2 YSYEKL. The CDR3 is made up of 17 amino acids. Trimming removed 0 bases from V and 4 bases from J, with 13 bases in between. DNA for the CDR3: TGCGCCAGCAGCCAAGAGCCCGAGACGGTGTATAATTCACCCCTCCACTTT. It translates to CASSQEPETVYNSPLHF.

The CDR3 region is CASSLRAGTSGHNEQFF. Written as DNA, the CDR3 is TGTGCCAGCAGCTTAAGAGCCGGGACTAGCGGCCACAATGAGCAGTTCTTC. V usage is TRBV7-9 and J usage is TRBJ2-1; TRBD2 matches at 11 bases. From germline, CDR1 is SEHNR and CDR2 FQNEAQ (reference sequence). The CDR3 totals 17 residues. J gave up 5 bases and V 2 bases, and 8 bases lay outside the gene matches.

The rearrangement uses TRBV5-1 and TRBJ2-7, with D tentatively TRBD1 (6 bases). Trimming shortened V by 0 bases and J by 5 bases, and 9 bases separated the two germline ends. Germline V CDR1 and CDR2: SGHRS, YFSETQ. This CDR3 comprises 13 residues. The CDR3 protein is CASSLGQADEQYF. For the CDR3, the DNA is TGCGCCAGCAGCTTGGGACAGGCGGACGAGCAGTACTTC.

This chain joins TRBV7-2 and TRBJ2-1, with 7 bases matching TRBD2. The germline V gene encodes CDR1 SGHTA and CDR2 FQGNSA. The CDR3 length is 15 residues. The ends lost 2 bases at V and 2 bases at J; junction bases unmatched: 3. The CDR3: CASSLIAGTYNEQFF. The DNA of the CDR3 is TGTGCCAGCAGCTTAATAGCGGGTACCTACAATGAGCAGTTCTTC.

This clone has a handful of counts. The chain employs TRBV2 and TRBJ1-5, with D possibly TRBD1 on 6 matching bases. Looked up from germline, CDR1 is SNHLY and CDR2 is FYNNEI. CDR3 length equals 15 residues. The V end lost 7 bases, the J end lost 0 bases, and 13 bases lay between the germline ends. CDR3 in DNA: TGTGCCAGCAATGGACAGCTGAATAGCAATCAGCCCCAGCATTTT. Its protein is CASNGQLNSNQPQHF.

The genes are TRBV11-1 and TRBJ1-3; tentative D call: TRBD1 (5 bases). V was clipped by 3 bases and J by 4 bases, with 13 bases between them. Germline CDR1 SGHAT, CDR2 FQDESV (reference sequence). This CDR3 comprises 15 residues. The CDR3 here is CASSFADRGGNTIYF. CDR3 sequence (DNA): TGTGCCAGCAGCTTCGCCGACAGAGGAGGAAACACCATATATTTT.

V is TRBV2 and J is TRBJ2-1; 9 bases are a match to TRBD1. The CDR3 length is 15 residues. In germline, CDR1 is SNHLY, CDR2 FYNNEI. Trimming at V came to 4 bases and at J to 7 bases, leaving 8 bases not matched to a gene. The CDR3 bases are TGTGCCAGCAGTGTCCTCGGGACAGGGAGGAATGAGCAGTTCTTC. This codes for CASSVLGTGRNEQFF.

CDR3 nucleotide sequence: TGTGCCAGCAGCTTTTTTGGGGGCCGAGGAAACACCATATATTTT. Residues: CASSFFGGRGNTIYF. The gene calls are TRBV11-2 and TRBJ1-3, with TRBD1 as a possible D gene (6 bases). Germline CDR1 is SGHAT and CDR2 is FQNNGV. The CDR3 contains 15 residues. Deletions cut 3 bases from V and 4 bases from J, with 13 bases between.

The rearrangement links TRBV15 to TRBJ2-1; 9 bases are shared with TRBD1. The V gene end was trimmed by 1 base and the J gene end by 2 bases; junction bases not matched to a gene: 3. Germline CDR1 is LNHNV and CDR2 is YYDKDF (reference sequence). The CDR3 has 16 residues. The CDR3 here is CATSRGRQGAYNEQFF. The CDR3 DNA is TGTGCCACCAGCAGAGGACGACAGGGGGCCTACAATGAGCAGTTCTTC.

This clone appeared a few times. The V call is TRBV6-5, the J call TRBJ1-5; possible D gene TRBD1, 6 bases. Trimming took 6 bases from V and 0 from J, leaving 9 bases between them. The CDR3 length is 14 residues. CDR1 MNHEY and CDR2 SVGAGI come from the germline V gene. The CDR3 nucleotides read TGTGCCAGCAGGCGGACAGTTAGCAATCAGCCCCAGCATTTT. Translated: CASRRTVSNQPQHF.

This chain links TRBV27 with TRBJ2-2, with 8 bases matching TRBD1. CDR1 and CDR2 (germline): MNHEY, SMNVEV (reference sequence). The CDR3 totals 17 residues. V lost 0 bases, J lost 7 bases, and 10 bases stayed unmatched. CDR3 coding DNA: TGTGCCAGCAGTTTATCATGGGACAGGTTCCCGCACGGGGAGCTGTTTTTT. Residues: CASSLSWDRFPHGELFF.